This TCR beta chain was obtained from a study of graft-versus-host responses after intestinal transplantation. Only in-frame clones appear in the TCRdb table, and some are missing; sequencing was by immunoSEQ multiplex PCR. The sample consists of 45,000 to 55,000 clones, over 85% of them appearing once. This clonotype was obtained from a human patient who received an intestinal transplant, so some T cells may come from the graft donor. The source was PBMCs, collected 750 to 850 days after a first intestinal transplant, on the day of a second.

The chain's CDR3 is CASSLWGVGETQYF. In nucleotides, the CDR3 is TGTGCCAGCAGCTTATGGGGGGTAGGAGAGACCCAGTACTTC. The gene calls are TRBV13 and TRBJ2-5; a possible D gene is TRBD2 (6 bases). CDR3 size: 14 residues. V lost 2 bases to trimming and J lost 4 bases, with 11 bases between them. Per the germline V gene, CDR1 is PRHDT and CDR2 is FYEKMQ (reference sequence).